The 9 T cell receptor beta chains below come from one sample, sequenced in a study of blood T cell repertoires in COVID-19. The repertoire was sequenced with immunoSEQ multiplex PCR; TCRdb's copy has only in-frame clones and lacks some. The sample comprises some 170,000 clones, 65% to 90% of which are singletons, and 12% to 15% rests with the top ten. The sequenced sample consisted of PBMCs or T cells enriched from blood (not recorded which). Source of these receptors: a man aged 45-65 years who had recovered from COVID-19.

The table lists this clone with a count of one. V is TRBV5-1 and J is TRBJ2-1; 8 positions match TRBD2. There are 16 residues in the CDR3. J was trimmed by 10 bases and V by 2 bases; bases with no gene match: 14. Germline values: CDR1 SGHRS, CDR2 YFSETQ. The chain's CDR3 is CASSFIGGGPRREQFF. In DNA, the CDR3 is TGCGCCAGCAGCTTCATCGGCGGGGGGCCCCGGAGGGAGCAGTTCTTC.

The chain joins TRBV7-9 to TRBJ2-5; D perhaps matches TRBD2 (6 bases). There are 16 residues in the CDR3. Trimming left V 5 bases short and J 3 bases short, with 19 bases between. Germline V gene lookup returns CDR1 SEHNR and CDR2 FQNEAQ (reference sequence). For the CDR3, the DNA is TGTGCCAGCAGCGGAGGGGCTAGCGTTTGGGAAGAGACCCAGTACTTC. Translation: CASSGGASVWEETQYF.

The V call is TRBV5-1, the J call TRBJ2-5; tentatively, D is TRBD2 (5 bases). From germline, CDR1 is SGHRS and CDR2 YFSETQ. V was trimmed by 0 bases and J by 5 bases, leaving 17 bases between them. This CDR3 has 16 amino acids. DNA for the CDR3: TGCGCCAGCAGCTTGGCCACAAGGCTATCGGGGGAGACCCAGTACTTC. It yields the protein CASSLATRLSGETQYF.

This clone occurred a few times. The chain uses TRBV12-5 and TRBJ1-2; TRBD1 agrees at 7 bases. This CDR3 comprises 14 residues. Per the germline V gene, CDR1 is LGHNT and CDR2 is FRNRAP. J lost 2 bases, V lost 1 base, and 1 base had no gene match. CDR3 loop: CASGLADRNYGYTF. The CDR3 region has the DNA TGTGCTAGTGGTTTGGCGGACAGGAACTATGGCTACACCTTC.

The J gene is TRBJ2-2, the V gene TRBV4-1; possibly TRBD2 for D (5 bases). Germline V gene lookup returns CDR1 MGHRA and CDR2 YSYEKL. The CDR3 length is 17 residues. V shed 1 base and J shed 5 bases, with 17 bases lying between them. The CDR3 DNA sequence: TGCGCCAGCAGCCAAGTGTCAGGTAGCCGGAGGACCGGGGAGCTGTTTTTT. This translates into CASSQVSGSRRTGELFF.

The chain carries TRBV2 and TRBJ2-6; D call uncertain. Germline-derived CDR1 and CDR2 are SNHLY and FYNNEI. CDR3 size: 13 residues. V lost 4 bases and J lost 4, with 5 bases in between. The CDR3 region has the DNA TGTGCCAGCAGTGGTATGGGGGCCAACGTCCTGACTTTC. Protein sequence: CASSGMGANVLTF.

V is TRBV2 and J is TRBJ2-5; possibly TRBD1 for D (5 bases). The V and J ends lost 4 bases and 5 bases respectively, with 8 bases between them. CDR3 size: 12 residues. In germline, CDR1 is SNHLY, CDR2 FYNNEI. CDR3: CASSVRGETQYF. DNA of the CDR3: TGTGCCAGCAGTGTTAGGGGTGAGACCCAGTACTTC.

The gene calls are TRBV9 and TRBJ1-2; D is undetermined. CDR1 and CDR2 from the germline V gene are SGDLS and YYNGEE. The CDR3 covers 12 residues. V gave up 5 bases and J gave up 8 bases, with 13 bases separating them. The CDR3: CASRPGVGGYTF. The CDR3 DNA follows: TGTGCCAGCAGGCCCGGGGTGGGCGGCTACACCTTC.

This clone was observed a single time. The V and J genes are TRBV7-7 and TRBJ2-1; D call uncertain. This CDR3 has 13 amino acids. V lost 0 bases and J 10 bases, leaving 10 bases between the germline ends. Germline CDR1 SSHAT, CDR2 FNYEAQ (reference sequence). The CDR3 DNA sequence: TGTGCCAGCAGCTTAGCGATCTACGAAGAGCAGTTCTTC. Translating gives CASSLAIYEEQFF.